The rows below give T cell receptor beta chains drawn from one sample of a study of CXCR3-negative and CXCR3-positive naive CD8 T cells. TCRdb re-called the 5' RACE reads and catalogs CDR3 proteins one per entry, DNA excluded. This sample's table reports around 130,000 distinct CDR3 sequences. Material: naive CXCR3+ CD8+ T cells from blood. All receptors come from a human donor in good health. Some clones in this sample may be carry-over from other donors' samples. CDR3s include the opening cysteine and the closing phenylalanine or tryptophan.

v_gene: TRBV7-9; j_gene: TRBJ2-7; CDR3aa: CASSHPSAGPASYEQYF
v_gene: TRBV29-1; j_gene: TRBJ2-2; CDR3aa: CSVESGQGAQLFF
v_gene: TRBV27; j_gene: TRBJ2-7; CDR3aa: CASSFTGVSYEQYF
v_gene: TRBV7-9; j_gene: TRBJ1-2; CDR3aa: CASSPPEGSYTF
v_gene: TRBV28; j_gene: TRBJ2-5; CDR3aa: CASSLPRSWAETQYF
v_gene: TRBV28; j_gene: TRBJ2-4; CDR3aa: CASSLLQAGDIQYF
v_gene: TRBV7-9; j_gene: TRBJ2-7; CDR3aa: CASSPPGLYEQYF
v_gene: TRBV6-6; j_gene: TRBJ1-5; CDR3aa: CASSKWTGGRDSNQPQHF
v_gene: TRBV27; j_gene: TRBJ2-1; CDR3aa: CASRTTGLAGDNEQFF
v_gene: TRBV10-2; j_gene: TRBJ1-1; CDR3aa: CASSDNRGHTEAFF
v_gene: TRBV6-5; j_gene: TRBJ1-1; CDR3aa: CASSYGVSTEAFF
v_gene: TRBV28; j_gene: TRBJ2-7; CDR3aa: CASSSLGGTGLREQYF
v_gene: TRBV10-1; j_gene: TRBJ2-1; CDR3aa: CASSEDGTYNEQFF
v_gene: TRBV30; j_gene: TRBJ1-2; CDR3aa: CSWNPGTGYGYTF
v_gene: TRBV7-8; j_gene: TRBJ2-7; CDR3aa: CASSFAGMADEKYF
v_gene: TRBV7-3; j_gene: TRBJ2-2; CDR3aa: CASSPPANTGELFF
v_gene: TRBV7-9; j_gene: TRBJ1-2; CDR3aa: CASSSDSRHGYTF
v_gene: TRBV5-1; j_gene: TRBJ1-1; CDR3aa: CTSSLAGGNTEAFF
v_gene: TRBV6-2/TRBV6-3; j_gene: TRBJ2-3; CDR3aa: CASSTGGADTQYF
v_gene: TRBV4-1; j_gene: TRBJ1-1; CDR3aa: CASSLLFDTEAFF
v_gene: TRBV7-8; j_gene: TRBJ1-1; CDR3aa: CASSTTDEAFF
v_gene: TRBV27; j_gene: TRBJ1-6; CDR3aa: CASSFEGTGGLEYSPLHF
v_gene: TRBV6-4; j_gene: TRBJ2-3; CDR3aa: CASSTGYGTDTQYF
v_gene: TRBV29-1; j_gene: TRBJ2-4; CDR3aa: CSVEDPGGLTKNIQYF
v_gene: TRBV29-1; j_gene: TRBJ2-3; CDR3aa: CSVEDQGSPLGTDTQYF
v_gene: TRBV4-2; j_gene: TRBJ1-1; CDR3aa: CASSQVPGGGVEAFF
v_gene: TRBV29-1; j_gene: TRBJ2-2; CDR3aa: CSIEGGWTGELFF
v_gene: TRBV6-2/TRBV6-3; j_gene: TRBJ2-7; CDR3aa: CASSPLSEQYF
v_gene: TRBV27; j_gene: TRBJ2-1; CDR3aa: CASSSADIPYNEQFF
v_gene: TRBV20-1; j_gene: TRBJ1-2; CDR3aa: CSASTGGEPPYYGYTF
v_gene: TRBV10-3; j_gene: TRBJ2-7; CDR3aa: CAISDYPTGESYEQYF
v_gene: TRBV6-1; j_gene: TRBJ2-2; CDR3aa: CASSEIFLNFANTGELFF
v_gene: TRBV21-1; j_gene: TRBJ2-7; CDR3aa: CASSKIGQLYEQYF
v_gene: TRBV20-1; j_gene: TRBJ2-3; CDR3aa: CSARIPGQRTDTQYF
v_gene: TRBV14; j_gene: TRBJ2-7; CDR3aa: CASSQGQISYEQYF
v_gene: TRBV14; j_gene: TRBJ2-7; CDR3aa: CASRLAGAGEQYF
v_gene: TRBV29-1; j_gene: TRBJ2-7; CDR3aa: CSAIDRGDYEQYF
v_gene: TRBV5-1; j_gene: TRBJ2-7; CDR3aa: CASSTDRGNEQYF
v_gene: TRBV11-3; j_gene: TRBJ2-1; CDR3aa: CASSLPEREQFF
v_gene: TRBV4-2; j_gene: TRBJ1-2; CDR3aa: CASSQDIPVGGYTF
v_gene: TRBV5-1; j_gene: TRBJ2-7; CDR3aa: CASSLNRANYEQYF
v_gene: TRBV21-1; j_gene: TRBJ2-1; CDR3aa: CAELKWGAGPGDGVAYNEQFF
v_gene: TRBV12-3/TRBV12-4; j_gene: TRBJ2-3; CDR3aa: CASSFFQADTQYF
v_gene: TRBV29-1; j_gene: TRBJ2-5; CDR3aa: CSGETQMETQYF
v_gene: TRBV29-1; j_gene: TRBJ2-3; CDR3aa: CSVEPTGTTDTQYF
v_gene: TRBV27; j_gene: TRBJ2-7; CDR3aa: CASSFRGDPYEQYF
v_gene: TRBV7-9; j_gene: TRBJ1-1; CDR3aa: CASSLGGSEAFF
v_gene: TRBV12-3/TRBV12-4; j_gene: TRBJ1-4; CDR3aa: CASTEGGAGHEKLFF
v_gene: TRBV7-2; j_gene: TRBJ2-1; CDR3aa: CASSPAGTYNEQFF
v_gene: TRBV9; j_gene: TRBJ2-1; CDR3aa: CASSAQGAAYNEQFF
v_gene: TRBV2; j_gene: TRBJ1-4; CDR3aa: CASSLLLATNEKLFF
v_gene: TRBV12-3/TRBV12-4; j_gene: TRBJ2-1; CDR3aa: CASSLSLTADWQFF
v_gene: TRBV20-1; j_gene: TRBJ1-5; CDR3aa: CSASGGGGGNQPQHF
v_gene: TRBV28; j_gene: TRBJ2-7; CDR3aa: CASSPDRVLSYEQYF
v_gene: TRBV28; j_gene: TRBJ2-7; CDR3aa: CASSLPGNGYEQYF
v_gene: TRBV6-4; j_gene: TRBJ2-2; CDR3aa: CASSEFGDTGELFF
v_gene: TRBV7-9; j_gene: TRBJ1-1; CDR3aa: CASSKVRGRWTEAFF
v_gene: TRBV7-9; j_gene: TRBJ1-2; CDR3aa: CASSLRDRGQVGYTF
v_gene: TRBV3-1; j_gene: TRBJ2-7; CDR3aa: CASSTRDYAYEQYF
v_gene: TRBV25-1; j_gene: TRBJ1-2; CDR3aa: CASSDGPNYGYTF